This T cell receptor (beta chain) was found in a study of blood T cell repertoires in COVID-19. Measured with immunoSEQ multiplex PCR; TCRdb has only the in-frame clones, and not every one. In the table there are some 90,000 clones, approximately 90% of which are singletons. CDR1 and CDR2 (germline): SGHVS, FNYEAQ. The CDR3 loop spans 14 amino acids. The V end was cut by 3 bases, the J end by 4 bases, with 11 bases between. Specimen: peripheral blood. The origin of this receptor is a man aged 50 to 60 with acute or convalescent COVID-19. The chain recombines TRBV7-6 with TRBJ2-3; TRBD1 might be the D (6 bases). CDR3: CASSFTGPSDTQYF. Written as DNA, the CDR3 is TGTGCCAGCAGCTTTACAGGGCCATCAGATACGCAGTATTTT.